Detailed here is one TCR beta chain. This entry comes from a study of T-cell memory formation after mild COVID-19. Each CDR3 protein gets one entry after TCRdb re-called the 5' RACE reads with MiXCR. There are about 390,000 distinct CDR3 sequences in the sample; about a sixth occur only once, and 20% to 25% lies in the top ten. The material sequenced was PBMCs or a T cell subset sorted from them (not recorded which). The TCR originated in a man between 18 and 35 years old who had mild COVID-19 (a few samples of this study predate the infection). Cell type and time point are not known.

The DNA of the CDR3 is TGTGCCAGCAGTCCGGGGGACTTGCGAGAGACCCAGTACTTC. This codes for CASSPGDLRETQYF. The chain is built from TRBV6-2 or TRBV6-3 and TRBJ2-5; weak D call: TRBD2 (6 bases). Germline-derived CDR1 and CDR2 are MNHEY and SVGEGT. The V end was cut by 5 bases, the J end by 4 bases, with 14 bases between. CDR3 length equals 14 residues.